This T cell receptor (beta chain) was captured by sequencing in a study of blood T cell repertoires in COVID-19. Study as a whole: From the United States, Italy and Spain came samples of acute and convalescent COVID-19.

Per the germline V gene, CDR1 is SGHAT and CDR2 is FQNNGV. Trimming at V came to 5 bases and at J to 0 bases, leaving 6 bases not matched to a gene. CDR3 length: 15 residues. This clone was picked up one time. Sequencing was performed with immunoSEQ multiplex PCR; in TCRdb, only in-frame clones are kept and a portion is missing. The sample consists of about 300,000 clones, approximately 91% of them appearing once. This TCR was recovered from a man aged 18 to 29 with active or convalescent COVID-19. V and J are TRBV11-2 and TRBJ1-2; 7 nucleotides agree with TRBD1. The source material was peripheral blood. CDR3 DNA sequence: TGTGCCAGCAGCCAGGGACAGATCTCTAACTATGGCTACACCTTC. The encoded protein is CASSQGQISNYGYTF.